The clone carrying this T cell receptor (beta chain) was counted once. Its antigen is not identified. The data are from a study of brain T cells in children with intractable seizures. Assay: immunoSEQ multiplex PCR; the TCRdb copy retains only in-frame clones and omits some. The sample has fewer than 150,000 clones, 94% seen once. The sequenced cases were selected for having the highest brain T cell transcript signatures. Before surgery, patients took at least one anti-epileptic drug. The CDR3 is 16 amino acids. Germline V gene lookup returns CDR1 MNHEY and CDR2 SMNVEV (reference sequence). Trimming left V 6 bases short and J 1 base short, with 16 bases between. Study-level findings and limits: Patients' HCMV serostatus was unknown; virus specificity rests on CDR3 similarity alone. Pre- and post-surgery blood differed in depth, so pre-surgery absences may be undersampling.

This sequence originates from a boy under two years old with hemimegalencephaly and intractable seizures. Here the sequenced sample was peripheral blood, taken at surgery. The chain recombines TRBV27 with TRBJ1-5; D is uncertain. The CDR3 is CASRPLRARSNQPQHF. DNA for the CDR3: TGTGCCAGCAGACCCCTTCGGGCTAGGAGCAATCAGCCCCAGCATTTT.